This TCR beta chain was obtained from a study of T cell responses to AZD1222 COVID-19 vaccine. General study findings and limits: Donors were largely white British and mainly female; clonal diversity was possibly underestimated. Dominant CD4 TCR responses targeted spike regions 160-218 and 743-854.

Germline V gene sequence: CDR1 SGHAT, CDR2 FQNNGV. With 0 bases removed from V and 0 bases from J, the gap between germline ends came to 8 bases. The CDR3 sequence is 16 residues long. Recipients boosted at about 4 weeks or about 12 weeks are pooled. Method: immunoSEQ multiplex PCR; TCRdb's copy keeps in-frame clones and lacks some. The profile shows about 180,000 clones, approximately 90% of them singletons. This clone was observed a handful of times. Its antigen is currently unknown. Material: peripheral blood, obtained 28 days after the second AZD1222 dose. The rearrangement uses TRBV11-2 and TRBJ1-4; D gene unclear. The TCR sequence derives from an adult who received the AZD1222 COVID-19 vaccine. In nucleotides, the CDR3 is TGTGCCAGCAGCTTAGACGGGAGGGCAACTAATGAAAAACTGTTTTTT. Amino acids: CASSLDGRATNEKLFF.